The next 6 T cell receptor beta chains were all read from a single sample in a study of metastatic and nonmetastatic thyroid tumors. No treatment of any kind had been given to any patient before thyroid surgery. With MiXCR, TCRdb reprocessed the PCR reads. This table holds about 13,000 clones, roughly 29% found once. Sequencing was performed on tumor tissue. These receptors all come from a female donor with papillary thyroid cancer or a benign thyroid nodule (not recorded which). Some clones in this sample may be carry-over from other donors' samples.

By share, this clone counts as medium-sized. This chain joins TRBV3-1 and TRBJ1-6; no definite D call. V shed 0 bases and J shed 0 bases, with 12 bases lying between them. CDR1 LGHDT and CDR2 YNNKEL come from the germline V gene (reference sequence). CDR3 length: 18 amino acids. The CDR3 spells CASSQEDFQSSYNSPLHF. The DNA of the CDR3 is TGTGCCAGCAGCCAAGAGGATTTTCAGAGCTCCTATAATTCACCCCTCCACTTT.

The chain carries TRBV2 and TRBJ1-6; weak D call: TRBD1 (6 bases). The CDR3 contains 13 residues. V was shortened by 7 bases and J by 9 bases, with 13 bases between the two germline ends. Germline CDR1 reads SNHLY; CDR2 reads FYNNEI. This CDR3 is CASKPQGTSPLHF. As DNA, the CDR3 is TGTGCCAGCAAACCACAGGGAACTTCACCCCTCCACTTT.

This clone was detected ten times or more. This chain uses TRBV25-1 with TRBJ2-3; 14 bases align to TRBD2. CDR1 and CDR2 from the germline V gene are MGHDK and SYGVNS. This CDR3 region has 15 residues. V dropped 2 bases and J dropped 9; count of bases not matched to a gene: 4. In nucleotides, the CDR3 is TGTGCCAGCAGTGAACTGGGACTAGCGGGGGACACGCAGTATTTT. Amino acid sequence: CASSELGLAGDTQYF.

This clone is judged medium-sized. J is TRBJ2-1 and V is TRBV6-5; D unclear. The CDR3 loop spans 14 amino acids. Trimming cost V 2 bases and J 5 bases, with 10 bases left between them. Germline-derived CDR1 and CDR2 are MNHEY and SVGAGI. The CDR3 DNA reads TGTGCCAGCAGTTACATCGGCCAGGACAATGAGCAGTTCTTC. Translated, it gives CASSYIGQDNEQFF.

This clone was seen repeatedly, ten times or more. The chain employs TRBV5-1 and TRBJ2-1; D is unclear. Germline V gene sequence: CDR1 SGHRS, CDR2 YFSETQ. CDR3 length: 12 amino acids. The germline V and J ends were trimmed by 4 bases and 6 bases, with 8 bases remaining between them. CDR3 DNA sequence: TGCGCCAGCAGCCGAATGGGCAATGAGCAGTTCTTC. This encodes CASSRMGNEQFF.

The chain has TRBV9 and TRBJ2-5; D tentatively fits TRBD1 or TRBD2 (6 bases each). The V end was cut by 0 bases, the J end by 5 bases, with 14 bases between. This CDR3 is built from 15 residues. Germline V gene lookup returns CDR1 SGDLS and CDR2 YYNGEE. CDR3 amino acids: CASSVVAGRGETQYF. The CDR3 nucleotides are TGTGCCAGCAGCGTAGTGGCGGGAAGGGGGGAGACCCAGTACTTC.